One sample yielded the 28 T cell receptor beta chains listed below, sequenced in a study of blood T cell repertoires in COVID-19. Clones were sequenced by immunoSEQ multiplex PCR, and TCRdb holds only the in-frame ones, with some missing. This sample has some 150,000 clones; about 91% occur once, and the top ten carry 1.5%. What was sequenced was peripheral blood. The origin of the receptors is a woman in her sixties with acute or convalescent COVID-19.

This clone came up a few times. The chain has TRBV27 and TRBJ1-5, with 7 bases lining up with TRBD1. Germline lookup yields CDR1 MNHEY and CDR2 SMNVEV (reference sequence). The CDR3 extends over 14 amino acids. V lost 5 bases to trimming and J lost 5 bases; unmatched junction nucleotides: 6. CDR3 amino acids: CASSLRGNYQPQHF. The DNA for the CDR3 is TGTGCCAGCAGTCTCAGGGGGAACTATCAGCCCCAGCATTTT.

The V call is TRBV6-2 or TRBV6-3, the J call TRBJ1-3; maybe TRBD1 (5 bases). Looked up from germline, CDR1 is MNHEY and CDR2 is SVGEGT. CDR3 size: 17 residues. V was cut by 0 bases and J by 0 bases, with 12 bases left in between. The CDR3: CASSYSAGLISGNTIYF. CDR3 bases: TGTGCCAGCAGTTACTCGGCGGGACTAATCTCTGGAAACACCATATATTTT.

The chain recombines TRBV11-2 with TRBJ1-1; 9 positions match TRBD1. The CDR3 is made up of 15 amino acids. The germline CDR1 and CDR2 sequences are SGHAT and FQNNGV. Losses at the gene ends were 5 bases for V and 6 bases for J; bases not matched to a gene: 10. The CDR3 region has the DNA TGTGCCAGCAGCCCCCGGGACAGGGTCAGCCCTGAAGCTTTCTTT. Its translation: CASSPRDRVSPEAFF.

This clone showed up just once. The CDR3: CASSPLISGDSSGANVLTF. The CDR3, as DNA: TGTGCCAGCAGCCCCCTAATTTCGGGGGACAGCTCTGGGGCCAACGTCCTGACTTTC. The chain uses TRBV5-6 and TRBJ2-6; D may be TRBD1 (7 bases). Trimming took off 4 bases at V and 0 bases at J, with 20 bases between the two ends. The CDR3 is 19 amino acids. The germline V gene has CDR1 SGHDT and CDR2 YYEEEE. Filled out from reference TRBV5-6 and TRBJ2-6, the complete variable domain reads DAGVTQSPTHLIKTRGQQVTLRCSPKSGHDTVSWYQQALGQGPQFIFQYYEEEERQRGNFPDRFSGHQFPNYSSELNVNALLLGDSALYLCASSPLISGDSSGANVLTFGAGSRLTVL.

The rearrangement uses TRBV6-5 and TRBJ2-7, with a possible D match to TRBD2 (5 bases). Per germline, CDR1 MNHEY and CDR2 SVGAGI. The CDR3 runs 14 residues. V was cut by 6 bases and J by 3 bases, with 15 bases left in between. The CDR3 protein is CASRRTRTNYEQYF. The CDR3 coding sequence is TGTGCCAGCAGACGGACTCGCACTAACTACGAGCAGTACTTC.

The chain uses TRBV4-3 and TRBJ2-3, with a tentative D call TRBD1 (5 bases). Germline CDR1 is LGHNA and CDR2 is YSLEER. The CDR3 covers 16 residues. V lost 4 bases, J lost 0 bases, and 14 bases lay in between. The CDR3 protein is CASSRRVMISTDTQYF. In DNA, the CDR3 is TGCGCCAGCAGCCGCAGGGTAATGATTAGCACAGATACGCAGTATTTT.

The rearrangement uses TRBV6-2 or TRBV6-3 and TRBJ2-7; 11 nucleotides agree with TRBD2. The V segment lost 2 bases and the J segment 4 bases; nucleotides outside the gene matches: 4. Germline CDR1 and CDR2: MNHEY and SVGEGT. CDR3 size: 15 residues. The CDR3 DNA sequence: TGTGCCAGCAGTTACGGCTCTAGCGGGGGGTACGAGCAGTACTTC. It encodes CASSYGSSGGYEQYF.

The chain is built from TRBV6-1 and TRBJ2-7; D gene ambiguous. From germline, CDR1 is MNHNS and CDR2 SASEGT. This CDR3 is 15 amino acids long. The ends were cut back, 0 bases at V and 7 bases at J, with 16 bases in the middle. The DNA for the CDR3 is TGTGCCAGCAGTGAAGCTCCAAATCTCGGGTTAGAGCAGTACTTC. Its translation is CASSEAPNLGLEQYF.

This sequence joins TRBV29-1 and TRBJ2-2; TRBD1 might be the D (6 bases). V gave up 0 bases and J gave up 6 bases, with 17 bases separating them. CDR3 length: 16 residues. CDR1 is SQVTM and CDR2 is ANQGSEA in the germline V gene. CDR3 amino acids: CSVEDAGARKAGELFF. DNA for the CDR3: TGCAGCGTTGAAGACGCAGGGGCGCGAAAGGCCGGGGAGCTGTTTTTT.

The genes are TRBV5-1 and TRBJ2-1; perhaps TRBD1 as D (5 bases). The V gene lost 2 bases and the J gene lost 4 bases, with 19 bases spanning the gap. CDR3 length equals 17 residues. CDR1 is SGHRS, CDR2 YFSETQ, per germline. CDR3 in DNA: TGCGCCAGCAGCTTAAAGACAGCCCCTCATGAATACAATGAGCAGTTCTTC. This codes for CASSLKTAPHEYNEQFF.

The chain's CDR3 is CASSRTGEGTDTQYF. The CDR3, as DNA: TGTGCCAGCTCACGGACAGGGGAGGGCACAGATACGCAGTATTTT. V usage is TRBV18 and J usage is TRBJ2-3, with 9 bases identical to TRBD1. The CDR3 runs 15 residues. V dropped 4 bases and J dropped 1; count of bases not matched to a gene: 3. Germline V gives CDR1 KGHSH, CDR2 LQKENI.

The rearrangement uses TRBV4-1 and TRBJ2-7, with no clear D. The CDR3 totals 12 residues. Trimming pared 0 bases from V and 3 bases from J, leaving 3 bases between. Per germline, CDR1 MGHRA and CDR2 YSYEKL. CDR3 coding DNA: TGCGCCAGCAGCCAAGACGGCTACGAGCAGTACTTC. It encodes CASSQDGYEQYF.

The V and J genes are TRBV7-2 and TRBJ2-7; D perhaps matches TRBD1 (5 bases). The CDR3 runs 14 residues. Germline assignment: CDR1 SGHTA and CDR2 FQGNSA. The V and J ends lost 5 bases and 4 bases respectively, with 15 bases between them. This CDR3 reads CASSPPGAGYEQYF. In DNA, the CDR3 is TGTGCCAGCAGCCCCCCTGGGGCCGGATACGAGCAGTACTTC.

The count of this clone is one. The V gene is TRBV10-2, the J gene TRBJ1-1, with unresolved D. The germline V gene encodes CDR1 WSHSY and CDR2 SAAADI. The V end was cut by 3 bases, the J end by 7 bases, with 3 bases between. This CDR3 is 10 amino acids long. In nucleotides, the CDR3 is TGCGCCAGCAGTGACAGTGAAGCTTTCTTT. This translates into CASSDSEAFF.

V and J are TRBV7-2 and TRBJ2-2, with D tentatively TRBD1 (6 bases). CDR3 length equals 18 residues. CDR1 is SGHTA and CDR2 is FQGNSA in the germline V gene. Trimming pared 1 base from V and 3 bases from J, leaving 18 bases between. CDR3 bases: TGTGCCAGCAGCTTAGGATTGAACAGGGTGGAGGACACCGGGGAGCTGTTTTTT. Protein sequence: CASSLGLNRVEDTGELFF.

The rearrangement uses TRBV9 and TRBJ2-3, with TRBD1 identical over 7 bases. This CDR3 has 16 residues. V shed 4 bases, J shed 0 bases, and the junction held 8 bases outside the gene matches. In germline, CDR1 is SGDLS, CDR2 YYNGEE. The CDR3 DNA follows: TGTGCCAGCAGCCCTCAGAAGGGGGCTAGCACAGATACGCAGTATTTT. It is translated as CASSPQKGASTDTQYF. Variable domain in full (rest from reference TRBV9 and TRBJ2-3): DSGVTQTPKHLITATGQRVTLRCSPRSGDLSVYWYQQSLDQGLQFLIQYYNGEERAKGNILERFSAQQFPDLHSELNLSSLELGDSALYFCASSPQKGASTDTQYFGPGTRLTVL.

This chain uses TRBV19 with TRBJ2-3; 9 nucleotides line up with TRBD1. V lost 10 bases, J lost 2 bases, and 7 bases stayed unmatched. This CDR3 is built from 14 residues. Germline CDR1 reads LNHDA; CDR2 reads SQIVND (reference sequence). The CDR3 here is CATRDRVLTDTQYF. The DNA for the CDR3 is TGTGCCACCCGGGACAGGGTGCTCACAGATACGCAGTATTTT. Variable domain in full (rest from reference TRBV19 and TRBJ2-3): DGGITQSPKYLFRKEGQNVTLSCEQNLNHDAMYWYRQDPGQGLRLIYYSQIVNDFQKGDIAEGYSVSREKKESFPLTVTSAQKNPTAFYLCATRDRVLTDTQYFGPGTRLTVL.

V is TRBV9 and J is TRBJ2-7, with D perhaps TRBD2 (5 bases). The V end lost 0 bases, the J end lost 3 bases, and 10 bases lay between the germline ends. This CDR3 contains 14 residues. CDR1 and CDR2 from the germline V gene are SGDLS and YYNGEE. The CDR3 sequence: CASSVVGDNYEQYF. The CDR3 nucleotides read TGTGCCAGCAGCGTAGTCGGGGATAACTACGAGCAGTACTTC. Combining the CDR3 with reference TRBV9 and TRBJ2-7 gives the whole variable domain DSGVTQTPKHLITATGQRVTLRCSPRSGDLSVYWYQQSLDQGLQFLIQYYNGEERAKGNILERFSAQQFPDLHSELNLSSLELGDSALYFCASSVVGDNYEQYFGPGTRLTVT.

The chain joins TRBV2 to TRBJ1-1, with TRBD1 matching 7 bases. The V segment lost 6 bases and the J segment 5 bases; nucleotides outside the gene matches: 12. Germline CDR1 is SNHLY and CDR2 is FYNNEI. The CDR3 runs 15 residues. CDR3 sequence reads: CASSFRQGRGTEAFF. The CDR3 region has the DNA TGTGCCAGCAGCTTTAGACAGGGCCGAGGAACTGAAGCTTTCTTT.

V gene TRBV7-9 combines with J gene TRBJ2-1; 8 bases are shared with TRBD2. CDR3 length: 14 residues. Germline V CDR1 and CDR2: SEHNR, FQNEAQ (reference sequence). V was clipped by 10 bases and J by 6 bases; unmatched bases: 11. The CDR3 DNA reads as TGTGCCATCAACCCTGGCGGGGGGTCCAATGAGCAGTTCTTC. Translating it yields CAINPGGGSNEQFF.

The chain is built from TRBV7-2 and TRBJ2-3; 8 bases are a match to TRBD2. CDR1 SGHTA and CDR2 FQGNSA come from the germline V gene. J gave up 0 bases and V 1 base, and 6 bases lay outside the gene matches. This CDR3 comprises 17 residues. This chain's CDR3 is CASSLVLAGGSTDTQYF. As DNA, the CDR3 is TGTGCCAGCAGCTTAGTACTGGCGGGGGGAAGCACAGATACGCAGTATTTT. The variable domain in full, with the rest retrieved from reference TRBV7-2 and TRBJ2-3, is GAGVSQSPSNKVTEKGKDVELRCDPISGHTALYWYRQSLGQGLEFLIYFQGNSAPDKSGLPSDRFSAERTGGSVSTLTIQRTQQEDSAVYLCASSLVLAGGSTDTQYFGPGTRLTVL.

This clone appeared a single time. The chain has TRBV28 and TRBJ2-7, with D maybe TRBD1 (6 bases). Germline loops: CDR1 MDHEN, CDR2 SYDVKM. The CDR3 contains 14 residues. Deletions cut 4 bases from V and 3 bases from J, with 13 bases between. The CDR3 protein is CASSSPDSHYEQYF. The CDR3, as DNA: TGTGCCAGCAGTTCGCCGGACAGCCACTACGAGCAGTACTTC.

This clone was seen a handful of times. This chain connects TRBV7-2 to TRBJ2-1; 9 bases are a match to TRBD1. CDR3 length equals 15 residues. V was clipped by 5 bases and J by 4 bases; unmatched bases: 6. Germline CDR1 reads SGHTA; CDR2 reads FQGNSA. In DNA, the CDR3 is TGTGCCAGCAGCCAGACAGGGGGATTTTACAATGAGCAGTTCTTC. It translates to CASSQTGGFYNEQFF.

V usage is TRBV7-2 and J usage is TRBJ2-5; 9 bases align to TRBD2. V shed 1 base and J 5 bases; nucleotides not matched to a gene: 14. Per germline, CDR1 SGHTA and CDR2 FQGNSA. The CDR3 loop spans 18 amino acids. The CDR3 sequence: CASSLGPASGVRGETQYF. In nucleotides, the CDR3 is TGTGCCAGCAGCTTAGGGCCGGCTAGCGGGGTGCGCGGGGAGACCCAGTACTTC.

Regarding this clone: Other nucleotide sequences from this sample produce the same CDR3. J is TRBJ2-1 and V is TRBV11-3, with a weak D call TRBD1 (6 bases). The germline gives CDR1 SGHNT, CDR2 YENEEA. This CDR3 is built from 15 residues. V was clipped by 3 bases and J by 0 bases, with 9 bases between them. Here the CDR3 DNA reads TGTGCCAGCAGCTTGGGGGCAAGCTCCTACAATGAGCAGTTCTTC. It specifies CASSLGASSYNEQFF.

The chain combines TRBV7-2 with TRBJ2-1; 8 bases map to TRBD2. Germline values: CDR1 SGHTA, CDR2 FQGNSA. The CDR3 covers 14 residues. V shed 5 bases and J 9 bases; nucleotides not matched to a gene: 9. The CDR3 loop is CASSLPGGAGEQFF. The CDR3 region has the DNA TGTGCCAGCAGCCTCCCGGGGGGGGCAGGTGAGCAGTTCTTC.

J is TRBJ2-5 and V is TRBV2; D gene unclear. The ends were cut back, 3 bases at V and 5 bases at J, with 10 bases in the middle. Germline-derived CDR1 and CDR2 are SNHLY and FYNNEI. The CDR3 runs 13 residues. The CDR3 nucleotides read TGTGCCAGCAGTGACTCTGAGTTGGAGACCCAGTACTTC. It yields the protein CASSDSELETQYF.

The rearrangement joins TRBV29-1 to TRBJ2-7, with D possibly matching TRBD1 (5 bases). V lost 6 bases, J lost 2 bases, and 17 bases lay in between. Germline CDR1 SQVTM, CDR2 ANQGSEA. The CDR3 length is 14 residues. CDR3 in amino acids: CSVVPQGRTYEQYF. The DNA of the CDR3 is TGCAGCGTCGTGCCCCAGGGAAGAACCTACGAGCAGTACTTC.